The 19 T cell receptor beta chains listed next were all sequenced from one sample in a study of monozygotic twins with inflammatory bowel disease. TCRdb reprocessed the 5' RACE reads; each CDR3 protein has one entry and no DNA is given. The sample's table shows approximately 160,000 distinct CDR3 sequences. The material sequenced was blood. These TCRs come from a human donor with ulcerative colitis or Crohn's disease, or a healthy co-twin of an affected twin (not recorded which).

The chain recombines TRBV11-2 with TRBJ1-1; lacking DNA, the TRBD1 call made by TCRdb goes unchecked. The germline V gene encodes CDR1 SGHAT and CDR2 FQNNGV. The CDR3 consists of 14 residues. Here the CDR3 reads CASSPRRGWTEAFF.

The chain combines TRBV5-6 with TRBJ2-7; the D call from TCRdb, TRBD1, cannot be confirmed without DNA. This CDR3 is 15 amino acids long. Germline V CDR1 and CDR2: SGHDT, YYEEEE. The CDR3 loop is CASSFRQTTVNEQYF.

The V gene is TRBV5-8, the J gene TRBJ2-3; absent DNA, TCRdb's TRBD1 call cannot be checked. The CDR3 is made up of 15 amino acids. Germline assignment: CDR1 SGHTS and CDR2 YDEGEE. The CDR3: CASSFRQGPTDTQYF.

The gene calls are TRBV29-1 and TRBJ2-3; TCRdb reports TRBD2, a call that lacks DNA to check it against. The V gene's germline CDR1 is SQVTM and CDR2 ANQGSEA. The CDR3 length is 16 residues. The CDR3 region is CSVNGLAGVVTDTQYF.

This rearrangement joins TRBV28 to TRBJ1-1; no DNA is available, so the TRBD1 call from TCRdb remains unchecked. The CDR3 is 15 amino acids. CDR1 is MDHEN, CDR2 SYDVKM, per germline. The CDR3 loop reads CASSLWQGGGTEAFF.

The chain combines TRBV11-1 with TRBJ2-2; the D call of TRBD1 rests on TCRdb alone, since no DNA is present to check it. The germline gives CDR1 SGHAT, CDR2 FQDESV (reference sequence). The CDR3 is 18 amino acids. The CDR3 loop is CASSSTVVRTGLDPELFF.

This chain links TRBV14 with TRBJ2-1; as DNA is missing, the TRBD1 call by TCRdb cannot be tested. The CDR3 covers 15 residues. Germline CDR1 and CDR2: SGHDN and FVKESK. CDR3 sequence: CASSPGQGFGNEQFF.

The CDR3 protein is CASSPQGSAGYEQYF. This chain joins TRBV9 and TRBJ2-7; the D gene TCRdb calls, TRBD1, cannot be checked with no DNA. This CDR3 spans 15 amino acids. The germline gives CDR1 SGDLS, CDR2 YYNGEE.

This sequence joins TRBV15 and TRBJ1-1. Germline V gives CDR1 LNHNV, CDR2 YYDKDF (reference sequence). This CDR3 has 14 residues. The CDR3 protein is CATSRVEAGTEAFF.

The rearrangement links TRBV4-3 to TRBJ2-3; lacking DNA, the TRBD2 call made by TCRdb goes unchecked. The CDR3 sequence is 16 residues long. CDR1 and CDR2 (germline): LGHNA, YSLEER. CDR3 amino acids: CASSQVPAGFADTQYF.

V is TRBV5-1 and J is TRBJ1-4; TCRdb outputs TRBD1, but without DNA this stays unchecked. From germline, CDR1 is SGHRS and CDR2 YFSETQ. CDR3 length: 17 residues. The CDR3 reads CASSFGQGEPTNEKLFF.

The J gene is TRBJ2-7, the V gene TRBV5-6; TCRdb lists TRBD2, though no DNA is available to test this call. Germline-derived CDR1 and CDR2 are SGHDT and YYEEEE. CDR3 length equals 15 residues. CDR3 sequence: CASSRTSGGFDEQYF.

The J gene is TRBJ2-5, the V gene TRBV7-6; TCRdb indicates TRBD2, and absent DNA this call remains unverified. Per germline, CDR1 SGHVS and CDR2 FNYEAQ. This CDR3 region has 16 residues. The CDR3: CASSSRLAGGPETQYF.

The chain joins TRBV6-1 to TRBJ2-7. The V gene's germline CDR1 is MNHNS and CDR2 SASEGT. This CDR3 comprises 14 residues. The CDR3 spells CASSDGPVSYEQYF.

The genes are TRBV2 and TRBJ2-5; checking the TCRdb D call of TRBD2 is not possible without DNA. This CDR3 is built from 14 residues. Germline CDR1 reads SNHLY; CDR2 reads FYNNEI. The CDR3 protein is CANHERGGRETQYF.

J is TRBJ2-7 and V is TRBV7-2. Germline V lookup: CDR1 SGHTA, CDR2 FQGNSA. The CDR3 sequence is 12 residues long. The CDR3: CASSETWYEQYF.

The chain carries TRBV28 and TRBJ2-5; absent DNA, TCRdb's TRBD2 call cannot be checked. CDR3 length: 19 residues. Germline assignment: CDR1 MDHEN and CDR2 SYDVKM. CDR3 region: CASSLPRLAELPSLGTQNF.

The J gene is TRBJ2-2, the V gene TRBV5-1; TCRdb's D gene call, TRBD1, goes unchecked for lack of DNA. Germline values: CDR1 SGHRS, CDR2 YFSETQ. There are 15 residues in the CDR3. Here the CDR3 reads CASAVDRGFPGELFF.

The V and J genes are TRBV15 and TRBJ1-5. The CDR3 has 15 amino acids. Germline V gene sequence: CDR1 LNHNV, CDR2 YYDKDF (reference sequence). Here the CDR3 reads CATSRDLGSNQPQHF.